This TCR beta chain was recorded in a study of identical twins. TCRdb re-called the 5' RACE reads with MiXCR, one entry per CDR3 protein. This sample has more than 250,000 distinct CDR3 sequences, with about 8.1% found just once. CDR3 length equals 14 residues. From germline, CDR1 is SGHVS and CDR2 FNYEAQ. V dropped 5 bases and J dropped 6; count of bases not matched to a gene: 6. This clonotype showed up just a few times. No antigen is known for it. Points from the study as a whole: Out-of-frame alpha sequences common to twins exhibited a surplus of low generation probability. The degree of excess twin sharing was weaker in beta out-of-frame sequences.

This sample was shared with a second study, whose subject was yellow fever vaccine responses in identical twins.

This chain connects TRBV7-6 to TRBJ2-7, with 11 bases aligning to TRBD1. This receptor was identified in a woman aged 18-29 years in good health. Sequenced: memory (CD45RO+) T cells sorted from blood. CDR3 bases: TGTGCCAGCAGCGTGGACAGGGGGCGGGCCGAGCAGTACTTC. Translating it yields CASSVDRGRAEQYF.